The 7 T cell receptor beta chains below come from one sample, sequenced in a study of shared clonotypes between healthy human individuals. Clones were read by immunoSEQ multiplex PCR, and TCRdb kept only the in-frame ones, dropping some. The sample shows fewer than 2.5 million clones, 93% of them seen only once. The sequenced sample was naive CD4+ T cells from PBMCs. Subset defined: CD45RA+ positively selected. All receptors come from a man between 18 and 29 years old in good health. Some clones in this sample may be carry-over from other donors' samples.

This chain uses TRBV6-4 with TRBJ2-7, with 8 bases identical to TRBD1. Germline trimming cut 7 bases from V and 1 base from J; bases unmatched to any gene: 6. The CDR3 has 14 amino acids. Germline loops: CDR1 MRHNA, CDR2 SNTAGT. The CDR3 spells CASIAQGESYEQYF. The CDR3 DNA follows: TGTGCCAGCATTGCACAGGGGGAGTCCTACGAGCAGTACTTC.

The rearrangement joins TRBV2 to TRBJ2-7; TRBD1 agrees at 8 bases. The V segment lost 7 bases and the J segment 0 bases; nucleotides outside the gene matches: 2. Germline CDR1 reads SNHLY; CDR2 reads FYNNEI. The CDR3 spans 13 residues. The CDR3 sequence: CASTGQGSYEQYF. CDR3 DNA sequence: TGTGCCAGCACCGGACAGGGCTCCTACGAGCAGTACTTC.

The V and J genes are TRBV7-2 and TRBJ2-3; TRBD2 matches at 7 bases. Germline CDR1 and CDR2: SGHTA and FQGNSA. Unmatched junction bases numbered 9, after V lost 1 base and J lost 8 bases. This CDR3 has 15 amino acids. Here the CDR3 reads CASSLVWGGEGTQYF. Here the CDR3 DNA reads TGTGCCAGCAGCTTAGTTTGGGGGGGGGAGGGTACGCAGTATTTT.

The rearrangement links TRBV7-2 to TRBJ2-7; D gene ambiguous. CDR1 is SGHTA, CDR2 FQGNSA, per germline. With 5 bases removed from V and 2 bases from J, the gap between germline ends came to 10 bases. CDR3 length equals 13 residues. The chain's CDR3 is CASSKGPAYEQYF. The CDR3 nucleotides read TGTGCCAGCAGCAAAGGACCAGCCTACGAGCAGTACTTC.

The chain employs TRBV5-4 and TRBJ1-5; the D gene is possibly TRBD1 (5 bases). CDR1 and CDR2 from the germline V gene are SGHNT and YYREEE (reference sequence). This CDR3 comprises 16 residues. Trimming stripped 4 bases from V and 0 bases from J, with 14 bases between. CDR3 DNA sequence: TGTGCCAGCAGCATACCGGGACGATATAGCAATCAGCCCCAGCATTTT. Amino acids: CASSIPGRYSNQPQHF.

V gene TRBV5-1 combines with J gene TRBJ2-6; D possibly corresponds to TRBD1 (7 bases). Between the trimmed V and J ends, which lost 5 bases and 0 bases, there was a span of 15 bases. This CDR3 region has 17 residues. Germline CDR1 reads SGHRS; CDR2 reads YFSETQ. CDR3: CASSLAGGGSGANVLTF. The CDR3 DNA is TGCGCCAGCAGTTTAGCAGGGGGAGGCTCTGGGGCCAACGTCCTGACTTTC.

The V call is TRBV11-2, the J call TRBJ2-2; 7 bases are shared with TRBD2. This CDR3 contains 14 residues. From germline, CDR1 is SGHAT and CDR2 FQNNGV. The trim removed 5 bases at V and 5 bases at J, leaving 5 bases unmatched. CDR3 sequence: CASSPWEGTGELFF. Here the CDR3 DNA reads TGTGCCAGCAGCCCCTGGGAGGGAACCGGGGAGCTGTTTTTT.